This T cell receptor (beta chain) was captured by sequencing in a study of cytomegalovirus exposure and HLA in healthy donors (dated by TCRdb to about 2017). About the study as a whole: According to a later analysis, one platform produced both the 100 to 150 validation repertoires and the approximately 660 repertoires of the first cohort. A separate validation cohort of 90 to 150 different subjects was used in addition to the roughly 700-subject first cohort. The study aimed to test whether cataloging public T cell receptors could reveal signatures of past pathogen exposure. To predict cytomegalovirus infection status, the study brought together high-throughput TCR immunosequencing, statistical association of individual TCRs with disease status, and machine learning. Summary of the overall study and its limitations: Most TCR sequences were observed very rarely across donors, whereas some public TCRs were present in many individuals. A few of the identified cytomegalovirus-associated TCR beta chains were confirmed in vitro to be specific for cytomegalovirus antigens. A total of 164 TCR beta chains were listed by the study as associated with cytomegalovirus. Subsequent analysis determined that TCRs grouped into clusters in the first cohort also showed a tendency toward co-occurrence across the roughly 130 validation repertoires, and 90% to 95% of cluster scores exceeded 0. The classifier was reported to diagnose cytomegalovirus status with high specificity and sensitivity in both the original cohort and the validation cohort. It was suggested by the authors that the approach could potentially be generalized to other disease states and immunological phenotypes. The validation cohort had no HLA typing available for a later analysis, so co-occurrence within that cohort was assessed over all 130 or so repertoires.

The CDR3 holds 15 amino acids from the cysteine to the phenylalanine. Only the CDR3 DNA is retained, 45 bases long and in frame from the first base. Looking up the germline V gene (reference sequence) yields CDR1 SGHNT and CDR2 YYREEE. Clipping removes 2 bases from V and 3 bases from J, with 8 as the unmatched junction base count. Separate from the approximately 700-subject first cohort, the validation cohort of about 110 subjects was the group to which the donors belonged. As concerns this clone: Its antigen is currently not known. One base away there is no much larger clone; base qualities are not given.

Libraries were built with the immunoSEQ multiplex PCR assay. The original pipeline was this. A statistical classification framework was developed to diagnose cytomegalovirus status using the catalog of TCR beta chain sequences. Not all clones reach the TCRdb copy of this immuneACCESS table, which keeps in-frame sequences only. Checked studies attribute under half of the gap to unresolved V genes and leave the rest unexplained. V and J calls and clone size are copied from that table; D and trimming were computed from the DNA. This sample has 100,000 to 150,000 clones in its table, and approximately 94% of those were observed once. 1% to 1.5% of the sample comes from the top ten.

Input material: PBMCs. The TCR comes from a woman younger than 30 in good health and CMV-seronegative. Recombination connected TRBV5-4 to TRBJ2-7, with 7 central nucleotides matching TRBD2. The CDR3 corresponds to CASSFSGGSSYEQYF. The DNA is TGTGCCAGCAGCTTTAGTGGCGGGAGTAGCTACGAGCAGTACTTC.